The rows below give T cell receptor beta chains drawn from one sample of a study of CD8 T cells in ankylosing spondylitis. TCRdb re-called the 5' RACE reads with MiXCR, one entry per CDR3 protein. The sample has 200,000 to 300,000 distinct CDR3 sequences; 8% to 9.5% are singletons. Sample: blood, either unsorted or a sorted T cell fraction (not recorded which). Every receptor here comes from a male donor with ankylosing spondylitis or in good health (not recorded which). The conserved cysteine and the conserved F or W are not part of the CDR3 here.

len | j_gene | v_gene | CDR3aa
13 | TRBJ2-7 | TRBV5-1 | ASSFRASTNYEQY
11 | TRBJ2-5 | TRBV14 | ASSLSGTETQY
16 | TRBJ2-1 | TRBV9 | ASSLGLAGTAGYNEQF
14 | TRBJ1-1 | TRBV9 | ASSLGAAAGEGEAF
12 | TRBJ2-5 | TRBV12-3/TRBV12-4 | ASIRSGSGETQY
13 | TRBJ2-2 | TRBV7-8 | ASSERAGNTGELF
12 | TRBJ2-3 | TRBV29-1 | SSILGGALDTQY
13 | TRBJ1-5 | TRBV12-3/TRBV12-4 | ASSLLDRVNQPQH
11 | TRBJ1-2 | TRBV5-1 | ASSFQTGEGYT
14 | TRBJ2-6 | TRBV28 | ASSHGLAGGANVLT
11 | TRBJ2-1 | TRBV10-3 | AIGLNGDNEQF
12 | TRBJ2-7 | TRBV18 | ASSPLGVPYEQY
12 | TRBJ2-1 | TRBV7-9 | ASSSDRGGNEQF
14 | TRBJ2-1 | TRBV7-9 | ASSLMAAGNYNEQF
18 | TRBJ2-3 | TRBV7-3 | ASSFAPGLAGGRSTDTQY
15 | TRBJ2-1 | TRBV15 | ATSRMPGDSSYNEQF
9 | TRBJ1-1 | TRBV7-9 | ASSSDSRAF
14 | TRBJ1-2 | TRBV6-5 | ASSSPQRGTNYGYT
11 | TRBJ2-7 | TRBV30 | AWSETGGGEQY
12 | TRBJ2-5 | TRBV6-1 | ASRLTSGKETQY
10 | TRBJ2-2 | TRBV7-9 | ASRDNTGELF
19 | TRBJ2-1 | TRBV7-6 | ASSSPRGRDRALSRTNEQF
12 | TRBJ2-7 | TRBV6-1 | ASRTGTGAYEQY
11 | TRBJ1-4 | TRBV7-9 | ASSQGVNEKLF
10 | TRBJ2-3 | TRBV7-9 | ASGGYTDTQY
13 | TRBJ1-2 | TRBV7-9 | ASSLVVQGGYGYT
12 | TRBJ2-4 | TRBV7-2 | ASSYPSTENIQY
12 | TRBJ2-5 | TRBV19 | ASSVWTQQETQY
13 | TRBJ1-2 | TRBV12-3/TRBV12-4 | ASSLRMSVNYGYT
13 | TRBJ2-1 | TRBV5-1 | ASSLPQGTFDEQF
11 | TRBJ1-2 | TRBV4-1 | ASSQDGIAGYT
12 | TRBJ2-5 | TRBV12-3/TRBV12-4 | ASSLGTWRETQY
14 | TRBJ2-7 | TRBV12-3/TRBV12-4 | ASSLAGGRESYEQY
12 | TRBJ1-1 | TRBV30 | AWSRGTGEGEAF
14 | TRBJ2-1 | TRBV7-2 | ASSPKSRTGGNEQF
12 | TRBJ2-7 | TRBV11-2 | ASSFMDTLYEQY
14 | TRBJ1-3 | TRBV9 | ASSTAGGSSGNTIY
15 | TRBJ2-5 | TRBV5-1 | ASSLGGLARGGETQY
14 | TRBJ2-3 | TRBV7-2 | ASSFSGAGGTDTQY